A single sample gave rise to the 27 T cell receptor beta chains below, sequenced in a study of a mutant IDH1 vaccine in newly diagnosed glioma. Their cognate antigens are unknown. Time point described: week 11, during vaccination. Every vaccination contained 300 ug of the mutant IDH1 20-mer peptide and was paired with topical imiquimod. The method was immunoSEQ multiplex PCR; TCRdb's version includes in-frame clones alone and lacks a portion of them. The profile covers around 31,000 clones, with around 91% appearing a single time and around 21% taken by the ten largest. The sample here was PBMCs, taken from a glioma patient whose treatment included an IDH1 peptide vaccine. The receptor set was obtained from a man younger than 35 with glioma.

The chain combines TRBV4-2 with TRBJ2-1; TRBD2 matches at 10 bases. Germline V gene data show CDR1 as LGHNA and CDR2 as YNFKEQ. CDR3 length equals 16 residues. The J segment lost 4 bases and the V segment lost 0 bases, leaving 3 bases of the junction unmatched. DNA of the CDR3: TGTGCCAGCAGCCAAGAGACTAGCGGGCAGTACAATGAGCAGTTCTTC. It translates to CASSQETSGQYNEQFF.

The V call is TRBV7-9, the J call TRBJ2-2, with a possible D match to TRBD2 (6 bases). The V end was cut by 4 bases, the J end by 4 bases, with 10 bases between. The germline V gene encodes CDR1 SEHNR and CDR2 FQNEAQ (reference sequence). This CDR3 contains 14 residues. DNA for the CDR3: TGTGCCAGCAGCTCTGGGACTTCCACCGGGGAGCTGTTTTTT. Residues: CASSSGTSTGELFF.

The chain couples TRBV5-6 to TRBJ2-5; D remains ambiguous. CDR3 length equals 14 residues. V was shortened by 0 bases and J by 2 bases, with 8 bases between the two germline ends. Per the germline V gene, CDR1 is SGHDT and CDR2 is YYEEEE. CDR3 in amino acids: CASSLGGGQETQYF. The CDR3 coding sequence is TGTGCCAGCAGCTTGGGTGGCGGACAAGAGACCCAGTACTTC.

The V and J genes are TRBV5-1 and TRBJ1-2; maybe TRBD1 (6 bases). Germline V gene data show CDR1 as SGHRS and CDR2 as YFSETQ. The length of the CDR3 is 18 residues. Trimming cost V 4 bases and J 6 bases, with 28 bases left between them. CDR3 amino acids: CASSPGGGAAKISHGYTF. DNA for the CDR3: TGCGCCAGCAGCCCCGGCGGGGGGGCCGCAAAGATCAGTCATGGCTACACCTTC.

This clone was seen only once. The genes are TRBV18 and TRBJ2-2, with D hard to call. CDR3 size: 16 residues. V was pared by 3 bases and J by 0 bases, with 11 bases between. Germline values: CDR1 KGHSH, CDR2 LQKENI. The CDR3 reads CASSPSPISNTGELFF. For the CDR3, the DNA is TGTGCCAGCTCACCTTCGCCTATTTCGAACACCGGGGAGCTGTTTTTT.

V and J are TRBV4-3 and TRBJ2-7; D might be TRBD2 (5 bases). Deletions cut 0 bases from V and 2 bases from J, with 8 bases between. This CDR3 is built from 14 residues. Germline V gene sequence: CDR1 LGHNA, CDR2 YSLEER. The CDR3 DNA is TGCGCCAGCAGCCAAGATGAGGGTACCTACGAGCAGTACTTC. It encodes CASSQDEGTYEQYF.

This clone was observed a handful of times. The V call is TRBV29-1, the J call TRBJ1-5; no reliable D call. The CDR3 spans 15 residues. Between the trimmed V and J ends, which lost 6 bases and 2 bases, there was a span of 17 bases. Germline CDR1 is SQVTM and CDR2 is ANQGSEA. Here the CDR3 reads CSVADGVLGNQPQHF. For the CDR3, the DNA is TGCAGCGTGGCGGACGGGGTATTGGGCAATCAGCCCCAGCATTTT. Full variable domain (remainder filled in from reference TRBV29-1 and TRBJ1-5): SAVISQKPSRDICQRGTSLTIQCQVDSQVTMMFWYRQQPGQSLTLIATANQGSEATYESGFVIDKFPISRPNLTFSTLTVSNMSPEDSSIYLCSVADGVLGNQPQHFGDGTRLSIL.

The chain joins TRBV4-2 to TRBJ2-7; D may be TRBD1 (5 bases). V was pared by 0 bases and J by 3 bases, with 15 bases between. Looked up from germline, CDR1 is LGHNA and CDR2 is YNFKEQ. The CDR3 has 16 residues. The CDR3 reads CASSQETGRNNYEQYF. As DNA, the CDR3 is TGTGCCAGCAGCCAAGAAACAGGACGGAATAACTACGAGCAGTACTTC.

The chain has TRBV9 and TRBJ2-2, with D possibly TRBD1 on 5 matching bases. The CDR3 totals 15 residues. V was trimmed by 0 bases and J by 3 bases, leaving 9 bases between them. The germline V gene has CDR1 SGDLS and CDR2 YYNGEE. The CDR3 nucleotides are TGTGCCAGCAGCGTAGGAGGCAGGGACACCGGGGAGCTGTTTTTT. Translating gives CASSVGGRDTGELFF.

The genes are TRBV20-1 and TRBJ1-1; no clear D gene. The V end lost 0 bases, the J end lost 4 bases, and 3 bases lay between the germline ends. The CDR3 sequence is 11 residues long. Germline lookup yields CDR1 DFQATT and CDR2 SNEGSKA (reference sequence). The CDR3 DNA reads as TGCAGTGCTAGAGATGCCACTGAAGCTTTCTTT. Translating gives CSARDATEAFF.

V is TRBV7-9 and J is TRBJ1-5; possibly TRBD1 for D (5 bases). The CDR3 length is 16 residues. Germline assignment: CDR1 SEHNR and CDR2 FQNEAQ (reference sequence). With 5 bases removed from V and 4 bases from J, the gap between germline ends came to 18 bases. CDR3 DNA: TGTGCCAGCAGCCCGACAGATCCGGGGGGGAATCAGCCCCAGCATTTT. Amino acids: CASSPTDPGGNQPQHF. Variable domain in full (rest from reference TRBV7-9 and TRBJ1-5): DTGVSQNPRHKITKRGQNVTFRCDPISEHNRLYWYRQTLGQGPEFLTYFQNEAQLEKSRLLSDRFSAERPKGSFSTLEIQRTEQGDSAMYLCASSPTDPGGNQPQHFGDGTRLSIL.

The chain links TRBV7-8 to TRBJ2-7; D not resolved. V lost 3 bases and J 4 bases, leaving 7 bases between the germline ends. The CDR3 extends over 12 amino acids. Germline CDR1 is SGHVS and CDR2 is FQNEAQ. The CDR3 bases are TGTGCCAGCAGCTTTGACCGATACGAGCAGTACTTC. Its protein is CASSFDRYEQYF.

The CDR3 DNA follows: TGTGCCAGCAGTGAAGCAGCCGACACCGGGGAGCTGTTTTTT. It specifies CASSEAADTGELFF. The chain uses TRBV2 and TRBJ2-2; D call uncertain. The germline CDR1 and CDR2 sequences are SNHLY and FYNNEI. CDR3 length: 14 amino acids. Trimming shortened V by 0 bases and J by 3 bases, and 5 bases separated the two germline ends.

The genes are TRBV28 and TRBJ1-1, with a tentative D call TRBD1 (6 bases). The CDR3 loop spans 13 amino acids. Per the germline V gene, CDR1 is MDHEN and CDR2 is SYDVKM. The V end was cut by 2 bases, the J end by 9 bases, with 13 bases between. CDR3 protein: CASSLGGQLKAFF. CDR3 sequence (DNA): TGTGCCAGCAGTTTAGGTGGACAGCTTAAAGCTTTCTTT.

The chain joins TRBV7-9 to TRBJ2-7; D is possibly TRBD2 (5 bases). CDR1 and CDR2 from the germline V gene are SEHNR and FQNEAQ (reference sequence). CDR3 length: 13 residues. Trimming cost V 5 bases and J 0 bases, with 8 bases left between them. In DNA, the CDR3 is TGTGCCAGCAGCCGAGGAGGCTCCTACGAGCAGTACTTC. Residues: CASSRGGSYEQYF.

V usage is TRBV15 and J usage is TRBJ1-5; D unresolved. The V end lost 0 bases, the J end lost 0 bases, and 6 bases lay between the germline ends. Germline loops: CDR1 LNHNV, CDR2 YYDKDF (reference sequence). CDR3 size: 15 residues. The CDR3 nucleotides are TGTGCCACCAGCAGAGAAGTGGATAGCAATCAGCCCCAGCATTTT. Protein: CATSREVDSNQPQHF.

The chain joins TRBV7-9 to TRBJ1-6, with 7 bases matching TRBD1. V trimming: 7 bases; J trimming: 14 bases; junction bases outside the gene matches: 11. This CDR3 spans 13 amino acids. Germline loops: CDR1 SEHNR, CDR2 FQNEAQ (reference sequence). CDR3 bases: TGTGCCAGCAACCCGGGAGACAGGGAAACCCTCCACTTT. Translation gives CASNPGDRETLHF.

CDR3 in amino acids: CASSSSGSTEAFF. The CDR3 region has the DNA TGTGCCAGCAGCTCATCAGGCTCCACTGAAGCTTTCTTT. The chain couples TRBV7-6 to TRBJ1-1; the D is unclear. Germline loops: CDR1 SGHVS, CDR2 FNYEAQ. V lost 4 bases, J lost 4 bases, and 10 bases lay in between. This CDR3 has 13 amino acids.

The sample holds one count of this clone. V gene TRBV5-6 combines with J gene TRBJ1-2; D is uncertain. Trimming left V 1 base short and J 4 bases short, with 11 bases between. Germline CDR1 and CDR2: SGHDT and YYEEEE. The CDR3 runs to 14 residues. The CDR3 loop is CASSLIRTTYGYTF. Here the CDR3 DNA reads TGTGCCAGCAGCTTGATACGTACAACCTATGGCTACACCTTC.

The CDR3 region is CASSLETGTGAYGYTF. The CDR3 DNA is TGTGCCAGCAGCCTGGAGACCGGGACAGGGGCCTATGGCTACACCTTC. The V gene is TRBV7-9, the J gene TRBJ1-2, with 10 bases aligning to TRBD1. V lost 5 bases, J lost 4 bases, and 10 bases stayed unmatched. CDR1 and CDR2 from the germline V gene are SEHNR and FQNEAQ (reference sequence). The CDR3 is made up of 16 amino acids.

The rearrangement joins TRBV19 to TRBJ2-1; D is possibly TRBD2 (6 bases). Between the trimmed V and J ends, which lost 7 bases and 10 bases, there was a span of 20 bases. The germline gives CDR1 LNHDA, CDR2 SQIVND (reference sequence). The CDR3 spans 14 residues. DNA of the CDR3: TGTGCCAGTAAAACGCGGGCGCCTCGGGGGGAGCAGTTCTTC. Its protein is CASKTRAPRGEQFF. Looking up the rest from reference TRBV19 and TRBJ2-1 gives the full variable domain: DGGITQSPKYLFRKEGQNVTLSCEQNLNHDAMYWYRQDPGQGLRLIYYSQIVNDFQKGDIAEGYSVSREKKESFPLTVTSAQKNPTAFYLCASKTRAPRGEQFFGPGTRLTVL.

V is TRBV18 and J is TRBJ1-5; D is unresolved. Germline CDR1 KGHSH, CDR2 LQKENI. The CDR3 contains 13 residues. With 2 bases removed from V and 1 base from J, the gap between germline ends came to 3 bases. CDR3 sequence: CASSPGSNQPQHF. The CDR3 nucleotides read TGTGCCAGCTCACCAGGAAGCAATCAGCCCCAGCATTTT.

This clone was seen only once. The chain carries TRBV18 and TRBJ1-1; 8 positions match TRBD1. The CDR3 spans 13 residues. The junction had 5 bases not matched to a gene; V was cut back by 6 bases and J by 5 bases. CDR1 and CDR2 (germline): KGHSH, LQKENI. CDR3 amino acids: CASSADRVTEAFF. For the CDR3, the DNA is TGTGCCAGCTCGGCGGACAGGGTAACTGAAGCTTTCTTT.

V and J are TRBV5-1 and TRBJ2-5, with TRBD2 as a possible D gene (6 bases). Trimming stripped 4 bases from V and 7 bases from J, with 20 bases between. The germline CDR1 and CDR2 sequences are SGHRS and YFSETQ. The CDR3 runs to 15 residues. The CDR3 here is CASSPGDSSPGTQYF. The CDR3 DNA reads as TGCGCCAGCAGCCCCGGGGACTCCAGCCCTGGGACCCAGTACTTC.

The chain links TRBV30 to TRBJ1-5; D gene ambiguous. CDR3 size: 12 residues. The V and J ends lost 2 bases and 6 bases respectively, with 8 bases between them. Germline V CDR1 and CDR2: GTSNPN, SVGIG (reference sequence). The CDR3 DNA reads as TGTGCCTGGAGTTACGGCGGTCAGCCCCAGCATTTT. It yields the protein CAWSYGGQPQHF.

The rearrangement joins TRBV6-5 to TRBJ2-3; TRBD2 aligns across 9 bases. V was pared by 0 bases and J by 1 base, with 2 bases of the junction left unmatched. This CDR3 comprises 16 residues. Germline-derived CDR1 and CDR2 are MNHEY and SVGAGI. The CDR3 DNA follows: TGTGCCAGCAGTTACTCCCTAGCGGGACGCACAGATACGCAGTATTTT. Protein sequence: CASSYSLAGRTDTQYF.

In its sample, this clone was seen once. The J gene is TRBJ2-5, the V gene TRBV5-1; tentatively, D is TRBD1 (5 bases). This CDR3 contains 14 residues. V was trimmed by 0 bases and J by 2 bases, leaving 8 bases between them. Per germline, CDR1 SGHRS and CDR2 YFSETQ. CDR3 bases: TGCGCCAGCAGCTTGGGACAGCCTCAAGAGACCCAGTACTTC. Its protein product is CASSLGQPQETQYF.